These 30 T cell receptor beta chains were sequenced from one sample in a study of neoadjuvant anti-PD-1 for oral cavity cancer. Libraries were prepared by immunoSEQ multiplex PCR; TCRdb keeps only in-frame clonotypes and omits some of them. The sample contains approximately 67,000 clones, around 83% of which appear only once. The sample consisted of PBMCs, taken before nivolumab (anti-PD-1) treatment. The origin of the receptors is a person aged 35-79 years with oral cavity squamous cell carcinoma.

This chain connects TRBV28 to TRBJ1-1; D not certain. Trimming left V 3 bases short and J 9 bases short, with 11 bases between. Per germline, CDR1 MDHEN and CDR2 SYDVKM. The CDR3 length is 12 residues. This CDR3 reads CASSFGDRKAFF. CDR3 DNA: TGTGCCAGCAGTTTTGGGGATCGGAAAGCTTTCTTT.

The V and J genes are TRBV5-1 and TRBJ1-1; D may be TRBD1 (6 bases). V gave up 0 bases and J gave up 1 base, with 10 bases separating them. Germline CDR1 SGHRS, CDR2 YFSETQ. The CDR3 contains 15 residues. In DNA form, the CDR3 reads TGCGCCAGCAGCTTGGGGACAGCGGGGAACACTGAAGCTTTCTTT. Its translation is CASSLGTAGNTEAFF.

As DNA, the CDR3 is TGTGCCAGCAGCCCTAGACTCGCCCAGAAGAACACTGAAGCTTTCTTT. Residues: CASSPRLAQKNTEAFF. The chain couples TRBV7-8 to TRBJ1-1; D gene unclear. V dropped 5 bases and J dropped 1 base, with 17 bases sitting between them. The CDR3 has 16 residues. Germline V gene sequence: CDR1 SGHVS, CDR2 FQNEAQ.

The chain carries TRBV5-1 and TRBJ2-2, with D possibly called TRBD1 or TRBD2 (5 bases each). The CDR3 runs 16 residues. Deletions cut 5 bases from V and 6 bases from J, with 20 bases between. Germline assignment: CDR1 SGHRS and CDR2 YFSETQ. The CDR3 DNA reads TGCGCCAGCAGTGGGGGTCTAAACGTGGGCTCCGGGGAGCTGTTTTTT. This sequence encodes CASSGGLNVGSGELFF.

This chain uses TRBV29-1 with TRBJ2-6; D ambiguous. The CDR3 is made up of 15 amino acids. Germline CDR1 and CDR2: SQVTM and ANQGSEA. The ends were cut back, 0 bases at V and 1 base at J, with 7 bases in the middle. CDR3 residues: CSVEDPGSGANVLTF. The CDR3 DNA reads TGCAGCGTTGAAGATCCCGGGTCTGGGGCCAACGTCCTGACTTTC.

The chain uses TRBV5-1 and TRBJ2-7, with D perhaps matching TRBD2 (6 bases). The germline V gene encodes CDR1 SGHRS and CDR2 YFSETQ. The CDR3 covers 13 residues. Trimming stripped 4 bases from V and 7 bases from J, with 15 bases between. The CDR3 region is CASSPEAGREQYF. The CDR3 DNA reads as TGCGCCAGCAGCCCGGAAGCAGGGAGGGAGCAGTACTTC.

The chain employs TRBV4-1 and TRBJ1-5, with D perhaps TRBD1 (5 bases). V lost 1 base, J lost 4 bases, and 11 bases lay in between. The germline gives CDR1 MGHRA, CDR2 YSYEKL. The CDR3 length is 15 residues. As DNA, the CDR3 is TGCGCCAGCAGCCAAGTATTTGGGACTAATCAGCCCCAGCATTTT. This codes for CASSQVFGTNQPQHF.

This chain uses TRBV5-1 with TRBJ2-7; TRBD1 might be the D (5 bases). Germline CDR1 and CDR2: SGHRS and YFSETQ. V was trimmed by 4 bases and J by 0 bases, leaving 17 bases between them. This CDR3 is built from 16 residues. The CDR3 loop is CASSESDTRTSYEQYF. In DNA form, the CDR3 reads TGCGCCAGCAGCGAGTCGGACACGCGAACCTCCTACGAGCAGTACTTC. Full variable domain (remainder filled in from reference TRBV5-1 and TRBJ2-7): KAGVTQTPRYLIKTRGQQVTLSCSPISGHRSVSWYQQTPGQGLQFLFEYFSETQRNKGNFPGRFSGRQFSNSRSEMNVSTLELGDSALYLCASSESDTRTSYEQYFGPGTRLTVT.

The gene calls are TRBV18 and TRBJ2-5; tentative D call: TRBD2 (5 bases). This CDR3 has 13 amino acids. Germline CDR1 KGHSH, CDR2 LQKENI. Trimming stripped 5 bases from V and 1 base from J, with 8 bases between. As DNA, the CDR3 is TGTGCCAGCTCAGGAGGCAGCCAAGAGACCCAGTACTTC. Protein sequence: CASSGGSQETQYF. The variable domain in full, completed from reference TRBV18 and TRBJ2-5, reads NAGVMQNPRHLVRRRGQEARLRCSPMKGHSHVYWYRQLPEEGLKFMVYLQKENIIDESGMPKERFSAEFPKEGPSILRIQQVVRGDSAAYFCASSGGSQETQYFGPGTRLLVL.

CDR3 in DNA: TGTGCCTGGAACGAAGGGCTAGCGGGAGGATCTGAGCAGTTCTTC. Amino acids: CAWNEGLAGGSEQFF. The chain joins TRBV30 to TRBJ2-1; TRBD2 agrees at 11 bases. Germline V gene data show CDR1 as GTSNPN and CDR2 as SVGIG (reference sequence). Trimming took 4 bases from V and 9 from J; bases not matched to a gene: 11. This CDR3 region has 15 residues. The full variable domain, rest sourced from reference TRBV30 and TRBJ2-1, is SQTIHQWPATLVQPVGSPLSLECTVEGTSNPNLYWYRQAAGRGLQLLFYSVGIGQISSEVPQNLSASRPQDRQFILSSKKLLLSDSGFYLCAWNEGLAGGSEQFFGPGTRLTVL.

The V call is TRBV6-5, the J call TRBJ2-3; D remains unclear. The V gene lost 6 bases and the J gene lost 0 bases, with 10 bases spanning the gap. From germline, CDR1 is MNHEY and CDR2 SVGAGI. The CDR3 has 14 amino acids. The CDR3 region is CASSRRASTDTQYF. The CDR3 region has the DNA TGTGCCAGCAGCAGGCGCGCTAGCACAGATACGCAGTATTTT.

The CDR3 nucleotides are TGTGCCAGCAGCTTGTATGGGGGAGTCGTCACTGAAGCTTTCTTT. It codes for CASSLYGGVVTEAFF. The genes are TRBV5-6 and TRBJ1-1; tentative D call: TRBD1 (5 bases). The CDR3 has 15 residues. Trimming took 1 base from V and 4 from J, leaving 14 bases between them. Per the germline V gene, CDR1 is SGHDT and CDR2 is YYEEEE.

The CDR3 is CAISAGQARNTEAFF. DNA for the CDR3: TGTGCCATCAGTGCGGGACAGGCGAGGAACACTGAAGCTTTCTTT. J is TRBJ1-1 and V is TRBV10-3; 8 bases match TRBD1. The CDR3 contains 15 residues. The trim removed 4 bases at V and 1 base at J, leaving 5 bases unmatched. Germline CDR1 reads ENHRY; CDR2 reads SYGVKD.

This clone was found a few times. The V gene is TRBV7-9, the J gene TRBJ1-1; 7 bases map to TRBD1. Unmatched junction bases numbered 5, after V lost 6 bases and J lost 1 base. The germline gives CDR1 SEHNR, CDR2 FQNEAQ (reference sequence). The CDR3 covers 14 residues. CDR3 DNA sequence: TGTGCCAGCAGATACCGGACAGGGAACACTGAAGCTTTCTTT. Translating it yields CASRYRTGNTEAFF.

V is TRBV19 and J is TRBJ2-7; the D call may be TRBD1 or TRBD2 (5 bases each). V lost 10 bases, J lost 7 bases, and 23 bases lay in between. Germline values: CDR1 LNHDA, CDR2 SQIVND (reference sequence). The CDR3 extends over 14 amino acids. CDR3 nucleotide sequence: TGTGCCACCCAACGAGGGACCTGGGAGAAGGAGCAGTACTTC. It specifies CATQRGTWEKEQYF.

The chain uses TRBV7-8 and TRBJ2-3, with no clear D. Germline V lookup: CDR1 SGHVS, CDR2 FQNEAQ. The CDR3 extends over 14 amino acids. V was shortened by 1 base and J by 2 bases, with 7 bases between the two germline ends. The CDR3 bases are TGTGCCAGCAGCTTAGACCACCACACAGATACGCAGTATTTT. Amino acids: CASSLDHHTDTQYF.

The V and J genes are TRBV10-1 and TRBJ2-1, with 9 bases matching TRBD2. There are 15 residues in the CDR3. Trimming cost V 2 bases and J 9 bases; bases outside gene matches: 8. Germline V gene lookup returns CDR1 WNHNN and CDR2 SYGVQD (reference sequence). CDR3 loop: CASSEGGGGAGEQFF. CDR3 DNA sequence: TGCGCCAGCAGTGAGGGTGGCGGGGGGGCCGGTGAGCAGTTCTTC.

The chain's CDR3 is CASSEGQLLAKNIQYF. CDR3 bases: TGTGCCAGCAGTGAAGGGCAGCTCCTAGCCAAAAACATTCAGTACTTC. The genes are TRBV6-1 and TRBJ2-4, with D uncertain. This CDR3 has 16 amino acids. Germline-derived CDR1 and CDR2 are MNHNS and SASEGT. The V gene lost 1 base and the J gene lost 0 bases, with 10 bases spanning the gap.

This rearrangement joins TRBV2 to TRBJ2-7; no clear D. This CDR3 has 11 residues. The ends were cut back, 2 bases at V and 6 bases at J, with 5 bases in the middle. Germline V lookup: CDR1 SNHLY, CDR2 FYNNEI. The CDR3 bases are TGTGCCAGCAGTGAACAGTCCGAGCAGTACTTC. Its protein is CASSEQSEQYF.

This sequence joins TRBV9 and TRBJ2-1; D not certain. Looked up from germline, CDR1 is SGDLS and CDR2 is YYNGEE. The CDR3 sequence is 12 residues long. The germline V and J ends were trimmed by 4 bases and 7 bases, with 9 bases remaining between them. The CDR3, as DNA: TGTGCCAGCAGCCCCCGTCCAAATGAGCAGTTCTTC. This translates into CASSPRPNEQFF.

This clone was detected a few times. The CDR3 nucleotides are TGTGCCAGCAGCTCGACAGGGGAGAGCCAGCCCCAGCATTTT. Translation gives CASSSTGESQPQHF. This sequence joins TRBV5-6 and TRBJ1-5, with 8 bases aligning to TRBD1. The CDR3 loop spans 14 amino acids. J gave up 7 bases and V 3 bases, and 6 bases lay outside the gene matches. Germline V gives CDR1 SGHDT, CDR2 YYEEEE.

The chain employs TRBV5-1 and TRBJ2-7, with TRBD2 identical over 8 bases. The CDR3 covers 15 residues. Germline V lookup: CDR1 SGHRS, CDR2 YFSETQ. V was clipped by 4 bases and J by 0 bases; unmatched bases: 6. As DNA, the CDR3 is TGCGCCAGCAGCAGGAGCGGGGGAAGCTCCTACGAGCAGTACTTC. Protein product: CASSRSGGSSYEQYF.

This clone was seen a handful of times. The chain combines TRBV7-2 with TRBJ2-1; D is tentatively TRBD1 or TRBD2 (5 bases each). Looked up from germline, CDR1 is SGHTA and CDR2 is FQGNSA. Trimming pared 7 bases from V and 11 bases from J, leaving 18 bases between. This CDR3 contains 13 residues. CDR3 loop: CASTPSERGKQFF. The CDR3 coding sequence is TGTGCCAGCACCCCTTCCGAGAGGGGAAAGCAGTTCTTC.

The chain is built from TRBV7-8 and TRBJ2-1; D gene ambiguous. Trimming removed 5 bases at V and 7 bases at J, with 18 bases between. Per germline, CDR1 SGHVS and CDR2 FQNEAQ. CDR3 size: 15 residues. CDR3 residues: CASSPRVSGENEQFF. As DNA, the CDR3 is TGTGCCAGCAGCCCCCGGGTTTCAGGAGAGAATGAGCAGTTCTTC.

The chain combines TRBV27 with TRBJ2-1; TRBD2 aligns across 9 bases. The CDR3 covers 15 residues. Germline CDR1 reads MNHEY; CDR2 reads SMNVEV (reference sequence). V shed 5 bases and J 4 bases; nucleotides not matched to a gene: 6. This chain's CDR3 is CASSPLAGLYNEQFF. The CDR3, as DNA: TGTGCCAGCAGTCCTCTAGCGGGGCTTTACAATGAGCAGTTCTTC.

The V gene is TRBV4-2, the J gene TRBJ1-1; 11 bases map to TRBD1. The V gene's germline CDR1 is LGHNA and CDR2 YNFKEQ. This CDR3 region has 15 residues. V trimming: 3 bases; J trimming: 4 bases; junction bases outside the gene matches: 4. CDR3 sequence: CASSHGQGAGTEAFF. In DNA, the CDR3 is TGTGCCAGCAGCCACGGACAGGGGGCAGGCACTGAAGCTTTCTTT.

V usage is TRBV28 and J usage is TRBJ2-3; tentatively, D is TRBD1 (5 bases). The CDR3 length is 17 residues. Germline lookup yields CDR1 MDHEN and CDR2 SYDVKM. Trimming shortened V by 7 bases and J by 3 bases, and 23 bases separated the two germline ends. The CDR3 region is CASTPTRPQGATDTQYF. CDR3 nucleotides: TGTGCCAGCACCCCAACCCGTCCGCAGGGTGCGACAGATACGCAGTATTTT.

The chain recombines TRBV7-8 with TRBJ1-1; a possible D gene is TRBD1 (5 bases). Per germline, CDR1 SGHVS and CDR2 FQNEAQ. The CDR3 is 13 residues long. Deletions cut 5 bases from V and 7 bases from J, with 14 bases between. DNA for the CDR3: TGTGCCAGCAGCCTCGGGACGCCCAGTGAAGCTTTCTTT. Amino acid sequence: CASSLGTPSEAFF.

This clone was observed a few times. This chain connects TRBV7-8 to TRBJ1-2, with a weak D call TRBD1 (5 bases). CDR1 is SGHVS, CDR2 FQNEAQ, per germline. The V gene lost 2 bases and the J gene lost 5 bases, with 18 bases spanning the gap. The CDR3 runs 16 residues. CDR3 region: CASSLRVPPQGYGYTF. The CDR3 DNA follows: TGTGCCAGCAGCTTAAGAGTCCCCCCGCAGGGTTATGGCTACACCTTC.

This chain uses TRBV28 with TRBJ1-2, with D tentatively TRBD1 (5 bases). The CDR3 length is 13 residues. Germline assignment: CDR1 MDHEN and CDR2 SYDVKM. Deletions cut 4 bases from V and 4 bases from J, with 10 bases between. CDR3 sequence: CASSSGRFYGYTF. CDR3 sequence (DNA): TGTGCCAGCAGTTCGGGACGGTTCTATGGCTACACCTTC.